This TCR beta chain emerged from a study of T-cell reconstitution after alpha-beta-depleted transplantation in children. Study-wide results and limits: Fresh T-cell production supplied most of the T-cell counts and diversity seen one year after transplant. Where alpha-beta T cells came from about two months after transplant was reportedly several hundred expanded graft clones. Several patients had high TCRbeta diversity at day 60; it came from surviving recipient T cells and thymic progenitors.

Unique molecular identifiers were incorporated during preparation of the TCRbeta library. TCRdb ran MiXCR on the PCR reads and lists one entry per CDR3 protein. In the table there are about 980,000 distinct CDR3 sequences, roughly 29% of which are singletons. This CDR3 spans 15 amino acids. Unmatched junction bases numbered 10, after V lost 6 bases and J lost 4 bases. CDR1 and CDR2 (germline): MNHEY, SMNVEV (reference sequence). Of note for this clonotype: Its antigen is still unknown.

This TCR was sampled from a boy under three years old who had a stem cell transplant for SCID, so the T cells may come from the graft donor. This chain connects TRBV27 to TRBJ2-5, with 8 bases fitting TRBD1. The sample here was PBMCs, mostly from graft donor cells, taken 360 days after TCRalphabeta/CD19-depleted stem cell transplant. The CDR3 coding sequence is TGTGCCAGCAGCTCAACCAGGGGGCGCTTAGAGACCCAGTACTTC. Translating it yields CASSSTRGRLETQYF.